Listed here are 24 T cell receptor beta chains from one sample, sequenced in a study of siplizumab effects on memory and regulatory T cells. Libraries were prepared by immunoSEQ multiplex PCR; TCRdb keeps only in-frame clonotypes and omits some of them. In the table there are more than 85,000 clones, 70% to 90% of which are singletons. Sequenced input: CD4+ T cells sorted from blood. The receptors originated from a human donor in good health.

CDR3 amino acids: CASSPLPSPNTGELFF. For the CDR3, the DNA is TGTGCCAGCTCACCCCTCCCCTCCCCTAACACCGGGGAGCTGTTTTTT. The V and J genes are TRBV18 and TRBJ2-2, with unresolved D. Trimming cost V 3 bases and J 2 bases, with 13 bases left between them. The V gene's germline CDR1 is KGHSH and CDR2 LQKENI. The CDR3 runs 16 residues. Together with reference TRBV18 and TRBJ2-2, the CDR3 gives the full variable domain: NAGVMQNPRHLVRRRGQEARLRCSPMKGHSHVYWYRQLPEEGLKFMVYLQKENIIDESGMPKERFSAEFPKEGPSILRIQQVVRGDSAAYFCASSPLPSPNTGELFFGEGSRLTVL.

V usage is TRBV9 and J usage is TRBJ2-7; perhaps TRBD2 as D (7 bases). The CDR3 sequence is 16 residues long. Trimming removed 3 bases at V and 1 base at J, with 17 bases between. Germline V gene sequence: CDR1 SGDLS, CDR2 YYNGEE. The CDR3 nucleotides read TGTGCCAGCAGCGCGGGCCCGCGGGGGCTTTCCTACGAGCAGTACTTC. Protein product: CASSAGPRGLSYEQYF.

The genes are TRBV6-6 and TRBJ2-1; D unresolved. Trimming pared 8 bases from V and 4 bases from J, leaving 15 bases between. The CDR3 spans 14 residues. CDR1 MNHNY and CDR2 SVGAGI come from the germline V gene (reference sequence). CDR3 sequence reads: CASALGMTYNEQFF. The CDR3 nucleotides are TGTGCCAGCGCCTTGGGGATGACATACAATGAGCAGTTCTTC.

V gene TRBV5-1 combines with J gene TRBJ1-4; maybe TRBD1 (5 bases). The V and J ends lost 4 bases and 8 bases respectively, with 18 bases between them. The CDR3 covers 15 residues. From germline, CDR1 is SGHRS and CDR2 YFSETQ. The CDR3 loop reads CASSPKTDWSEKLFF. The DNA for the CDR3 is TGCGCCAGCAGCCCAAAGACAGACTGGAGCGAAAAACTGTTTTTT.

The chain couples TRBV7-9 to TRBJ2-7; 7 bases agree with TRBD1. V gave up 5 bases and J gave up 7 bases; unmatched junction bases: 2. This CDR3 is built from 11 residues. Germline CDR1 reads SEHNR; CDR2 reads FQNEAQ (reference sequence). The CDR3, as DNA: TGTGCCAGCAGCGACAGGGTTGAGCAGTACTTC. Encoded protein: CASSDRVEQYF.

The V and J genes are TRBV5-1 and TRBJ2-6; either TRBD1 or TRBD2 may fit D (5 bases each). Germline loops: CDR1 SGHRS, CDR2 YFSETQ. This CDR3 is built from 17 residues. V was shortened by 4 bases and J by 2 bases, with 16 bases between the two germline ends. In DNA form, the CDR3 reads TGCGCCAGCAGCAGGGACGTTACGGGGACTGGGGCCAACGTCCTGACTTTC. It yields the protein CASSRDVTGTGANVLTF.

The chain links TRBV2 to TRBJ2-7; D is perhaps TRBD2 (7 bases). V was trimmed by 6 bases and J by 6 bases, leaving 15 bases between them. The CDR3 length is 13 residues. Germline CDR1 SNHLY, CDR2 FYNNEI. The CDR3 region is CASSYREGGEQYF. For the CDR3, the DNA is TGTGCCAGCAGCTACAGGGAGGGAGGCGAGCAGTACTTC.

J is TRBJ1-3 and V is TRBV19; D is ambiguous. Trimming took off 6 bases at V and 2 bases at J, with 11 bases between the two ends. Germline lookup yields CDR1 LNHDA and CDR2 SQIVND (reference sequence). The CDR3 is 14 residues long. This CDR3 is CASSPGVAGNTIYF. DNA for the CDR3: TGTGCCAGTAGCCCCGGTGTCGCTGGAAACACCATATATTTT.

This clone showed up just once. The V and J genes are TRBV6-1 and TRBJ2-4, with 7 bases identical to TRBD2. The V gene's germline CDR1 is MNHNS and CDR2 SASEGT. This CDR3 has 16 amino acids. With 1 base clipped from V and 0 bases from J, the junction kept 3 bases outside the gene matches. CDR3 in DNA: TGTGCCAGCAGTGAAGGTCGCGGGGGAGCCAAAAACATTCAGTACTTC. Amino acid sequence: CASSEGRGGAKNIQYF.

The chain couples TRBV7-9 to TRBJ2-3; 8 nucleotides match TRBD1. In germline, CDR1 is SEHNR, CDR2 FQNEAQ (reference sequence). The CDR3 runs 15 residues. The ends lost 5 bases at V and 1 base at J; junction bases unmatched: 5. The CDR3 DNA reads TGTGCCAGCAGCATCGGGACAGGTCGCACAGATACGCAGTATTTT. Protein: CASSIGTGRTDTQYF.

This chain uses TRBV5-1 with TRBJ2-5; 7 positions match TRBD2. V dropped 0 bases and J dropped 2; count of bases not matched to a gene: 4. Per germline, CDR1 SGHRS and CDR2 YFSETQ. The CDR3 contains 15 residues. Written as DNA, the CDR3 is TGCGCCAGCAGCTTGGCCGACGGGAGGCAAGAGACCCAGTACTTC. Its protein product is CASSLADGRQETQYF. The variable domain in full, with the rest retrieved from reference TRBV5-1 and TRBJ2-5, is KAGVTQTPRYLIKTRGQQVTLSCSPISGHRSVSWYQQTPGQGLQFLFEYFSETQRNKGNFPGRFSGRQFSNSRSEMNVSTLELGDSALYLCASSLADGRQETQYFGPGTRLLVL.

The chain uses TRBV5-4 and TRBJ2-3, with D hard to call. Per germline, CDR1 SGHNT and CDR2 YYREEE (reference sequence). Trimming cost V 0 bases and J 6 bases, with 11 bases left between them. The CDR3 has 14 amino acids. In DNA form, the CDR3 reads TGTGCCAGCAGCTTGGATTTATCGAAGGATACGCAGTATTTT. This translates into CASSLDLSKDTQYF.

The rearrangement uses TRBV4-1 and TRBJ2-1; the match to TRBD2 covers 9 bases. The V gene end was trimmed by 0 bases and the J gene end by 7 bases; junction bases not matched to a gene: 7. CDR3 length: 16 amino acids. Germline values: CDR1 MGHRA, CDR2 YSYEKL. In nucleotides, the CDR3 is TGCGCCAGCAGCCAAGATGTCCTAGCGGGATCTAATGAGCAGTTCTTC. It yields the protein CASSQDVLAGSNEQFF.

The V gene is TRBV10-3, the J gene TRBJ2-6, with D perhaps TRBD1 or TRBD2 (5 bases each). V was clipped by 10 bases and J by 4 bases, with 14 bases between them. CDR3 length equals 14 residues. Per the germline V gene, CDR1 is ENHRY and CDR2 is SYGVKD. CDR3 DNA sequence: TGTGCCACCACGAGGGGCTCGGGGGCCAACGTCCTGACTTTC. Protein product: CATTRGSGANVLTF.

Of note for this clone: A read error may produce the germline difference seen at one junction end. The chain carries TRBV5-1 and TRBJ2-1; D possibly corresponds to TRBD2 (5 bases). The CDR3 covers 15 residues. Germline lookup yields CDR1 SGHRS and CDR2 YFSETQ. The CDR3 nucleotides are TGCGCCAGCAGCGCCGACTATCCCTCCTTCAATGAGCAGTTCTTC. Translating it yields CASSADYPSFNEQFF.

The CDR3 DNA reads TGTGCCAGCTCACCACGACAGGTACCCTACACACCAGATACGCAGTATTTT. Protein: CASSPRQVPYTPDTQYF. The V gene is TRBV18, the J gene TRBJ2-3, with D perhaps matching TRBD1 (6 bases). V lost 1 base and J lost 4, with 18 bases in between. The CDR3 runs to 17 residues. Germline V gene data show CDR1 as KGHSH and CDR2 as LQKENI.

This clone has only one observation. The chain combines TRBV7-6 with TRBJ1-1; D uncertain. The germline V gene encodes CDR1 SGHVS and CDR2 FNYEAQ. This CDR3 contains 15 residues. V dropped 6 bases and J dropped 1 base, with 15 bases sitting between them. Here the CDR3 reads CASRKTSGRNTEAFF. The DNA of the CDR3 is TGTGCCAGCAGAAAAACCTCGGGGAGGAACACTGAAGCTTTCTTT.

The CDR3 sequence: CASSRIPRDTQYF. The CDR3 DNA is TGTGCCAGCAGCAGAATCCCAAGAGATACGCAGTATTTT. This chain links TRBV7-3 with TRBJ2-3, with D hard to call. V gave up 5 bases and J gave up 5 bases, with 11 bases separating them. Per germline, CDR1 SGHTA and CDR2 FQGTGA. The CDR3 totals 13 residues. The full variable domain, with the rest looked up from reference TRBV7-3 and TRBJ2-3, is GAGVSQTPSNKVTEKGKYVELRCDPISGHTALYWYRQSLGQGPEFLIYFQGTGAADDSGLPNDRFFAVRPEGSVSTLKIQRTERGDSAVYLCASSRIPRDTQYFGPGTRLTVL.

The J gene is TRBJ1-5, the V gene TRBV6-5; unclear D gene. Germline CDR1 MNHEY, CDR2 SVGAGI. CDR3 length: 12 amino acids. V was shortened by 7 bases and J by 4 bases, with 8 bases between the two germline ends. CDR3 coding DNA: TGTGCCAGCAACGGACCAAATCAGCCCCAGCATTTT. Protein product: CASNGPNQPQHF.

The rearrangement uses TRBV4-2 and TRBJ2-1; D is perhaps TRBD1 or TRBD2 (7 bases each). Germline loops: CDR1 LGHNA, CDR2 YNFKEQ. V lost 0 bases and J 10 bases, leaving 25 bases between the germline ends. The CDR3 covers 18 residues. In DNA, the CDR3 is TGTGCCAGCAGCCAAGATAGGGGGCAAGGAAGCGGGAAGGGGGAGCAGTTCTTC. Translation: CASSQDRGQGSGKGEQFF.

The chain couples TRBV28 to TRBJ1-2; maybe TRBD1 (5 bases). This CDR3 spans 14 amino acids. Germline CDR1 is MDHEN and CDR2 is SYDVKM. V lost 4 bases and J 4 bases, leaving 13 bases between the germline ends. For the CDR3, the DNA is TGTGCCAGCAGTTCTCCCCGACAGCCCTATGGCTACACCTTC. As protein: CASSSPRQPYGYTF.

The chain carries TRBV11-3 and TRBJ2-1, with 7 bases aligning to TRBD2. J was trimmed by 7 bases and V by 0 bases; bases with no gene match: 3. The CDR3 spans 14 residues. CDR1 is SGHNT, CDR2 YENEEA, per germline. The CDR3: CASSLDGRANEQFF. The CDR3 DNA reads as TGTGCCAGCAGCTTAGATGGGAGGGCTAATGAGCAGTTCTTC.

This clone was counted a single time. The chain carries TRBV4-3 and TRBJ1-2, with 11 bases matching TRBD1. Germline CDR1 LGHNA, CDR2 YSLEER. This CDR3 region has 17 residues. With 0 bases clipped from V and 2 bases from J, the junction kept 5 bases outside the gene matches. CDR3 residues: CASSQDLGTGGNYGYTF. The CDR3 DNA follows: TGCGCCAGCAGCCAAGATCTCGGGACAGGGGGAAACTATGGCTACACCTTC.

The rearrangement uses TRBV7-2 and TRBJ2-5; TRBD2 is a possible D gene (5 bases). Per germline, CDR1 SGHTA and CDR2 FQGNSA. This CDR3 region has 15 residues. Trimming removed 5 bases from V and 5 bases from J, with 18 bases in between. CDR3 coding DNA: TGTGCCAGCAGCCATAGAGCGGATATGTCGGAGACCCAGTACTTC. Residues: CASSHRADMSETQYF.